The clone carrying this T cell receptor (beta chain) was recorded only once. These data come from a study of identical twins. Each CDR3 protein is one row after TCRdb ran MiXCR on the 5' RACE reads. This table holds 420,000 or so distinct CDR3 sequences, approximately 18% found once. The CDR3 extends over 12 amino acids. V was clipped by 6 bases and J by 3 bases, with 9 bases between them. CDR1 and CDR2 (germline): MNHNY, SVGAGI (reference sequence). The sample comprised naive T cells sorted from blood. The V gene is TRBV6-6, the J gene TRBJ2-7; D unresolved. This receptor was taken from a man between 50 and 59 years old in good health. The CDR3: CASSPQLYEQYF. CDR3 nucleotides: TGTGCCAGCAGCCCGCAACTCTACGAGCAGTACTTC.